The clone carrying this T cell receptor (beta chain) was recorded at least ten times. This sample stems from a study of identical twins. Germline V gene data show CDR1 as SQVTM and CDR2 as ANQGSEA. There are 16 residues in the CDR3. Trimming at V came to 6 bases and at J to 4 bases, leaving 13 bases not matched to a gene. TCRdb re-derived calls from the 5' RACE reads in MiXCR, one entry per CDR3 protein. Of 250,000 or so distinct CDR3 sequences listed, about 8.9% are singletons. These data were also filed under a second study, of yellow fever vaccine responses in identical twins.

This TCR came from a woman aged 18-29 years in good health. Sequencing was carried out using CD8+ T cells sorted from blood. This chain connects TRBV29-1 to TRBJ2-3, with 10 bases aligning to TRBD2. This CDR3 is CSVPDREAGGPDTQYF. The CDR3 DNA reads TGCAGCGTGCCCGACCGGGAAGCGGGAGGGCCAGATACGCAGTATTTT.